Sequencing of this T cell receptor (beta chain) was carried out in a study of shared clonotypes between healthy human individuals (dated by TCRdb to 2020 to 2022). In terms of the full investigation: The cohort comprised two women and three men aged 18 to 49 years. Per donor, three plates each were used for CD4 naive and CD4 memory, two for CD8 naive, and one for CD8 memory. To estimate repertoire size and how much clonotype sharing occurs between individuals, the study deeply sequenced the blood TCR repertoires of five healthy adults. To increase sequencing depth and limit assay-specific biases, TCR repertoire library preparation and sequencing were carried out by different laboratories using diverse techniques. Leukapheresis yielded between about 0.94 and 9.5 billion PBMCs per donor.

Results the study describes overall, beyond this receptor: Sampling was restricted to blood, and TCR repertoires in tissue are likely to differ from TCR repertoires in blood. Sharing across several donors was observed for around 5% of naive CD4, over 3% of naive CD8, 2% to 2.5% of memory CD4, and about 0.38% of memory CD8 clonotypes. Estimated clonotype richness was generally larger for naive than for memory subsets. The genetic and exposure-history diversity represented was limited by the small number of donors. Higher generation probabilities were observed for clonotypes shared by all four sorted-subset donors than for non-shared clonotypes. Pairwise subsampling indicated that sequencing depth was expected to affect the degree of clonotype sharing among donors. Rarefaction of sorted-subset datasets indicated incomplete sequencing despite the large sequencing depth.

Comments on this clone: Its cognate antigen has yet to be identified. No base quality information exists; no much larger clone differs at one position.

The CDR3 contains 14 residues, cysteine and phenylalanine counted. Solely the CDR3 DNA is kept, with 42 bases framed from the first base. At the junction V is shortened by 7 bases and J by 0 bases, with 9 bases in between. Taken from the germline V gene (reference sequence), the CDR1 and CDR2 loops are MNHNY and SVGAGI. TCR CDR3 regions were amplified from genomic DNA by multiplex PCR using the deep immunoSEQ assay. Genomic DNA extracted from each cell subset was distributed evenly over all wells of several immunoSEQ 96-well plates, and each plate served as one replicate. Each replicate PCR for sorted subsets received 200 ng genomic DNA, equal to roughly 30,000 T cell genomes. Purified libraries were measured with a Qubit 3.0 fluorometer, size-checked on a Bioanalyzer 2100, and measured again with the KAPA Library Quantification kit. Every immunoSEQ 96-well plate was sequenced on a dedicated single-read 150-cycle Illumina NextSeq 550 flow cell. As for how the authors treated the data: Because only junctional sequences without quality scores were contained in the immunoSEQ output, filtering matching that applied to full-length reads could not be performed. Sequences were annotated with PyIR, a Python wrapper for IgBLAST v1.9, and V/J genes and CDR3 were assigned using IMGT germline references. Reads with weak V/J assignments (E-value above 1e-6), missing CDR3, stop codons, out-of-frame junctions, or ambiguous translated residues were removed. V3J clonotypes were defined by identical inferred V gene, J gene, and CDR3 amino acid sequence. Percentage overlap between repertoires was computed as shared unique clonotypes divided by the size of the smaller repertoire. Richness of each repertoire was evaluated using RTK rarefaction, the Chao1 estimator, and Recon v2.1 estimates of unobserved clonotypes. Generation probabilities for all TCRbeta clonotypes obtained by the gDNA method from a handful of donors were computed using OLGA. This immuneACCESS table, as held by TCRdb, lists in-frame sequences with V and J called but not all clones. Of the missing ones, under half trace to an unresolved V gene in checked studies; the others have no known cause. V, J and clone size reflect that table, while D and trimming were determined from the DNA. The sample includes about 960,000 clones, with more than 75% observed a single time. Approximately 1.5% of the sample is held by the ten biggest clonotypes.

Healthy HIV-negative adults with no recently reported acute infections or vaccinations were included as donors. All donors were Caucasian adults living in Nashville, Tennessee, USA. CD4+ T cells were enriched by magnetic negative selection; naive cells were then positively selected on CD45RA, and the negative fraction formed the memory subset. Blood was collected by leukapheresis, and PBMCs were isolated by Ficoll-Histopaque density gradient centrifugation and then cryopreserved in liquid nitrogen vapor phase. Purity and quantity of every magnetically sorted T cell population were checked by analytical flow cytometry. Each sorted fraction had its genomic DNA isolated and then quantified by UV absorbance on a Nanodrop 2000c.

Sample: memory CD4+ T cells sorted from blood. According to the study, the label for this sample's cell subset or site signals: CD45RA-negative fraction. The clonotype was recovered from a man aged 18 to 35 in good health. The rearrangement joined TRBV6-6 to TRBJ2-2, with an unclear D gene assignment. The CDR3 sequence is CASTPVTNTGELFF. The nucleotides are TGTGCCAGCACACCGGTAACGAACACCGGGGAGCTGTTTTTT.